This T cell receptor beta chain was identified in a study of memory CD8 T cells in hepatitis C reinfection. Study in general: HCV reinfection meant a positive HCV RNA test after two negative tests at least 60 days apart. Peak reinfection sampling occurred 3 to 8 weeks after detected reinfection.

Noted time point: peak reinfection, 3 to 8 weeks after reinfection detection. No in vitro expansion preceded TCR sequencing of the sorted cells. Donors came from people who inject drugs enrolled in HEPCO, Canada. At all three reinfection time points, viable CD3+ CD8+ CD45RO- cells from two donors served as controls. This CDR3 has 13 amino acids. V was clipped by 4 bases and J by 10 bases, with 15 bases between them. Per the germline V gene, CDR1 is SGHDT and CDR2 is YYEEEE. This table comes from immunoSEQ multiplex PCR, and its TCRdb copy is limited to in-frame clones, with some not included. The repertoire includes 44,000 or so clones, 88% of them detected once, and under 1.5% sits in the top ten.

This TCR was sampled from a man younger than 35 with hepatitis C virus infection. Source material: naive CD8+ T cells sorted from blood. This rearrangement joins TRBV5-6 to TRBJ2-1; D not certain. CDR3 sequence: CASSRAELEEQFF. In DNA form, the CDR3 reads TGTGCCAGCAGCCGAGCCGAGTTAGAGGAGCAGTTCTTC.